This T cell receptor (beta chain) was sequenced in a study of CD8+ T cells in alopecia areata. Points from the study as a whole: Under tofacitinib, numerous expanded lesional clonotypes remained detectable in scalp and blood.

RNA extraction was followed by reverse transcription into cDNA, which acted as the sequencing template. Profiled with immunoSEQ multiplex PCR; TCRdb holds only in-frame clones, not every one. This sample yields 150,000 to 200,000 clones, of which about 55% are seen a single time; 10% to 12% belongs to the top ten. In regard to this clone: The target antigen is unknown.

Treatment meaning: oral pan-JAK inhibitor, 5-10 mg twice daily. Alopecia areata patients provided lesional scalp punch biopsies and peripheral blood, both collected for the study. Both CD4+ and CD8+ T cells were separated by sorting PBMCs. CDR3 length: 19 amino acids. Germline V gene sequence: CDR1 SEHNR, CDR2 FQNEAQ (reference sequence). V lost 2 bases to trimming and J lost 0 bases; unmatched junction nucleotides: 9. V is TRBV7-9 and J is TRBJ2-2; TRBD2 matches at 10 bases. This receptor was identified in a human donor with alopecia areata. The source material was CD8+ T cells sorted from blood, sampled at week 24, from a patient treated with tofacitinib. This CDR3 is CASSLPSLAGVANTGELFF. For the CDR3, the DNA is TGTGCCAGCAGCTTACCTTCCCTAGCGGGGGTCGCGAACACCGGGGAGCTGTTTTTT.